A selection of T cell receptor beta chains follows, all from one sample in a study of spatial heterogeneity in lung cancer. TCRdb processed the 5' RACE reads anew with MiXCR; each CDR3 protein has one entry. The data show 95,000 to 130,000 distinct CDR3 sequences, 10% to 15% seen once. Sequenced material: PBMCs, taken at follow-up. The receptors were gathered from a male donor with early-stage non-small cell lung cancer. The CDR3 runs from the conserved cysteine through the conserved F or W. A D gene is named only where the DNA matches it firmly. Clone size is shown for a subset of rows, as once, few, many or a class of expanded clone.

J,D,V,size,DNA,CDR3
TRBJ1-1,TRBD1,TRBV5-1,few,TGCGCCACCCGACAGGGTTCGAACACTGAAGCTTTCTTT,CATRQGSNTEAFF
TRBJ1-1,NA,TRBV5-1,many,TGCGCCAGCACATCCGGGGCTGAAGCTTTCTTT,CASTSGAEAFF
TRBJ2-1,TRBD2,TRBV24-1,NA,TGTGCCACCAGTGATCGTATATTAGCGGGGGCCAATGAGCAGTTCTTC,CATSDRILAGANEQFF
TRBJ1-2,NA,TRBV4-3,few,TGCGCCAGCAGCCAAGATCTAACTGCTAACTATGGCTACACCTTC,CASSQDLTANYGYTF
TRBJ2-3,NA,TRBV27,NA,TGTGTCAGCAGTTTATTCCCCACAGATACGCAGTATTTT,CVSSLFPTDTQYF
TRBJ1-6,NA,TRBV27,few,TGTGCCAGCAGTTTAGGTCAGCTATTCTCACCCCTCCACTTT,CASSLGQLFSPLHF
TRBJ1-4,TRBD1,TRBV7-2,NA,TGTGCCAGCAGCTGGACCGGGACAGGCCCTGAAAAACTGTTTTTT,CASSWTGTGPEKLFF
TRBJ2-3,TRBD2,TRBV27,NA,TGTGCCAGCAGTTTCCGGGGGGGCACAGATACGCAGTATTTT,CASSFRGGTDTQYF
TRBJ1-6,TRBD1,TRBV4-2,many,TGTGCCAGCAGCCAAGCCGCCGGGACAGGGGGTCGGAATTCACCCCTCCACTTT,CASSQAAGTGGRNSPLHF
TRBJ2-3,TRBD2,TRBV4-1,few,TGCGCCAGCAGCCAAGATTGGGGCGGGGGGGCCCCAGATACGCAGTATTTT,CASSQDWGGGAPDTQYF
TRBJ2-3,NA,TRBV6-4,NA,TGTGCCAGCAATGAGGGACGGCAGAAACACACAGATACGCAGTATTTT,CASNEGRQKHTDTQYF
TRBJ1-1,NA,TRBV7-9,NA,TGTGCCAGCAGCTTATCTTACGTTCCCGAAGCTTTCTTT,CASSLSYVPEAFF
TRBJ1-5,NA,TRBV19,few,TGTGCCAGTAGGACGATAGCCAATAGTTACAATCAGCCCCAGCATTTT,CASRTIANSYNQPQHF
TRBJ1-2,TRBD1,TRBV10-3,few,TGTGCCATCAGTGAGTCACCGGGACAGGGCCTTGGCTACACCTTC,CAISESPGQGLGYTF
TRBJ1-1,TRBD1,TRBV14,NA,TGTGCCAGCAGCCAACACAGGGGTATTAACACTGAAGCTTTCTTT,CASSQHRGINTEAFF
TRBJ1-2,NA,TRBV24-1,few,TGTGCCACCAGTGCAGACAGGTACTATGGCTACACCTTC,CATSADRYYGYTF
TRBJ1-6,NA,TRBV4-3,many,TGCGCCAGCAGCCAAGAAAGTAGGGCCTATAATTCACCCCTCCACTTT,CASSQESRAYNSPLHF
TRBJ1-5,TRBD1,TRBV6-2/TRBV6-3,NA,TGTGCCATAGGGGGACAGGGAATTCAGCCCCAGCATTTT,CAIGGQGIQPQHF
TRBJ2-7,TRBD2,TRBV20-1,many,TGCAGTGAGGGATCGGGAGGCTCCTACGAGCAGTACTTC,CSEGSGGSYEQYF
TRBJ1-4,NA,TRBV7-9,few,TGTGCCAGCAGCTTAAATGAAATGGCAGGGACTTTT,CASSLNEMAGTF
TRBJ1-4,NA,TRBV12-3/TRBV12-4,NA,TGTGCCAGCAGTTTAATTGATGAAAAACTGTTTTTT,CASSLIDEKLFF
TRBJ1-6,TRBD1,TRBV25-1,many,TGTGCCAGCAGTGAAGGGACAGGGGGTAATTCACCCCTCCACTTT,CASSEGTGGNSPLHF
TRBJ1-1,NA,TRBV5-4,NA,TGTGCCAGCAGCACTCAACAGGGAGTAGGAACTGAAGCTTTCTTT,CASSTQQGVGTEAFF
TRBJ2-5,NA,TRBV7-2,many,TGTGCCAGCAGCTTAGATCGGGGAGAGACCCAGTACTTC,CASSLDRGETQYF
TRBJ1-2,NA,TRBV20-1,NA,TGCAGTGCTAGGACGAGGGGAGATGGCTACACCTTC,CSARTRGDGYTF
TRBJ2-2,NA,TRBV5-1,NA,TGCGCCAGCAGCCGTGACACCTTCGGCACCGGGGAGCTGTTTTTT,CASSRDTFGTGELFF
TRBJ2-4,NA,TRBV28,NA,TGTGCCAGCAGTCCGCAGGGCCTAATCTTAGCCAAAAACATTCAGTACTTC,CASSPQGLILAKNIQYF
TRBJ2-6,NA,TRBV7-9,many,TGTGCCAGCAGCCCAATAGCCGGGACAGGGGCCAACGTCCTGACTTTC,CASSPIAGTGANVLTF
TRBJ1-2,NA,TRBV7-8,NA,TGTGCCAGCAGCCCCCGAACAGGGAACTATGGCTACACCTTC,CASSPRTGNYGYTF
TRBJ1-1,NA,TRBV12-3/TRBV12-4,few,TGTGCCAGCAGTTTCGGAGGCAGCGGCAACACTGAAGCTTTCTTT,CASSFGGSGNTEAFF
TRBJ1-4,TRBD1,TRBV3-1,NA,TGTGCCAGCAGCCCTTCGTTAGGACAGGGGGAAGAAAAACTGTTTTTT,CASSPSLGQGEEKLFF
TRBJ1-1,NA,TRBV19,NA,TGTGCCAGTAGTCCCGGACAGCTCCAAAACACTGAAGCTTTCTTT,CASSPGQLQNTEAFF
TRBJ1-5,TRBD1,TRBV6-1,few,TGTGCCAGCAACCTAGACAGGGGTGGCAATCAGCCCCAGCATTTT,CASNLDRGGNQPQHF
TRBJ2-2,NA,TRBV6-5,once,TGTGCCAGCAGTTTAGATAGCACGAACACCGGGGAGCTGTTTTTT,CASSLDSTNTGELFF
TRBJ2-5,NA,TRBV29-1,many,TGCAGCGTTGGCGGGACCACAGGGCGGGAGACCCAGTACTTC,CSVGGTTGRETQYF
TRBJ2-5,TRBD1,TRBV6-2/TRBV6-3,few,TGTGCCAGCAGTCGAACCCCGGACAGGGGCTTAACCCAGTACTTC,CASSRTPDRGLTQYF
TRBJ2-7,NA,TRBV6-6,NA,TGTGCCAGCAGTTACTCCCAGGGATCACGGAGCTACGAGCAGTACTTC,CASSYSQGSRSYEQYF
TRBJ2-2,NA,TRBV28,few,TGTGCCAGCAGGGAGGGCGGCAGCTCCGGGGAGCTGTTTTTT,CASREGGSSGELFF
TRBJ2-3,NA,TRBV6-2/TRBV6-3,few,TGTGCCAGCACCTACAGGGTCGGCCCAGATACGCAGTATTTT,CASTYRVGPDTQYF
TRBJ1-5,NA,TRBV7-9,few,TGTGCCAGCAGCTTAGGAACAGGAAATAGTCAGCCCCAGCATTTT,CASSLGTGNSQPQHF
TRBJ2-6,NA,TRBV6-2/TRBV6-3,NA,TGTGCCAGCAGTTACTCGACGGGCTCTGGGGCCAACGTCCTGACTTTC,CASSYSTGSGANVLTF
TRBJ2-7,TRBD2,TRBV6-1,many,TGTGCCAGTATGCGGGGGGACGGGAGCTCCTACGAGCAGTACTTC,CASMRGDGSSYEQYF
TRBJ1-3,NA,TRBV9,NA,TGTGCCAGCAGCGTAGCAAGCGGGACGGCTAGCTCTGGAAACACCATATATTTT,CASSVASGTASSGNTIYF